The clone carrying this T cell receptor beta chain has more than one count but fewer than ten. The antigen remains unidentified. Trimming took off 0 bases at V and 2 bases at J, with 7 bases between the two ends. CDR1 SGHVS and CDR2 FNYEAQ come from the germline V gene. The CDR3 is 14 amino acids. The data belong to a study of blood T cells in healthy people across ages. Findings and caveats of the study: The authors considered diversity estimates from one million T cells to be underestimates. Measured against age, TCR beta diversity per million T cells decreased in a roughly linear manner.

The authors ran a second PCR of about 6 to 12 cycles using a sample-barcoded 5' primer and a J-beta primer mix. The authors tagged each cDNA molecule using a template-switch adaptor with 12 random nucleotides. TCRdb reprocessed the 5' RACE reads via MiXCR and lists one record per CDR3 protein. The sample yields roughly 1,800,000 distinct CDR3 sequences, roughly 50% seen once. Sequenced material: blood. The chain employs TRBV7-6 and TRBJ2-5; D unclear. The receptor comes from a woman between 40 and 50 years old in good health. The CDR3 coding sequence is TGTGCCAGCAGCTTAGCGGTGAAACAAGAGACCCAGTACTTC. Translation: CASSLAVKQETQYF.